This TCR beta chain was captured in a study of blood T cell repertoires in COVID-19 (dated by TCRdb to the early 2020s). Regarding the research as a whole: Samples from collaborators originated in the United States, Italy and Spain and spanned both the acute and convalescent phases of COVID-19. The prospective study material was composed of cDNA or gDNA derived from T cells, B-cell-depleted T cells, or PBMCs. The repertoires were released in a freely available public database intended as a resource for research on the immune response to SARS-CoV-2. Samples came from the ongoing ImmuneRACE study (first 160 participants) plus 1,254 subjects from 6 global collaborators. Nearly every sample came with metadata listing a de-identified subject ID, COVID-19 status, age in years and sex. Deeply sampled blood TCRbeta repertoires from subjects exposed to, actively infected with, or recovered from COVID-19 were included in the dataset. HLA class I and class II types, where available, came from metadata supplied by the sample provider rather than from assay-based typing.

Concerning this clone: Its antigen has not been determined. The sample holds no much larger clone one base away, and base qualities are not on file.

One collaborating source in Seattle enrolled patients during active infection and followed them longitudinally through the course of disease. Each collaborating institution followed its own protocols to collect whole blood in K2EDTA tubes. For TCRbeta analysis, collaborator samples were shipped as frozen whole blood, as isolated PBMCs, or as DNA extracted from either sample type. The CDR3 holds 13 amino acids from the cysteine to the phenylalanine. The sequence is cut down to CDR3 DNA, 39 bases in frame from base 1. Via the germline V gene (reference sequence), CDR1 is LNHDA and CDR2 SQIVND. Deletion took 7 bases off V and 10 bases off J, with a span of 19 bases between the germline ends. Results and caveats for the whole study, not just this receptor: Clinical and demographic metadata were provided uncurated, with the amount varying by source and participant.

TCRbeta CDR3 regions were amplified from genomic DNA by means of the immunoSEQ Assay, a bias-controlled multiplex PCR. Concerning the study's data processing: The number of nucleated cells in each sample was estimated from the amplification of reference gene primers within the assay. To quantify the absolute abundance of each unique TCRbeta CDR3 rearrangement, sequence reads were collapsed and filtered. Productive Simpson clonality was computed per sample as the square root of Simpson's diversity index over productive rearrangements. TCRdb limited this immuneACCESS table to in-frame rearrangements with V and J called. A share of clones is missing; checked studies link under half to unresolved V genes, and the rest is unexplained. V, J and clone size are taken as reported in that table, and D and trimming were inferred from the DNA itself. The table for this sample lists about 38,000 clones; nearly 90% of them were counted only once. Of the sample, more than 4.5% is held by the ten largest clones.

The chain joins TRBV19 to TRBJ1-1; no D gene is confidently identified. The TCR was taken from a man aged 55 to 70 with COVID-19, enrolled during active disease. Sequences were obtained from peripheral blood. The nucleotides read TGTGCCAGTACCCCCTACCGACTCGAGGGAGCTTTCTTT. Its protein is CASTPYRLEGAFF.